The clone carrying this T cell receptor beta chain was detected a few times. The sample belongs to a study of blood T cells in healthy people across ages. The CDR3 has 17 residues. The germline V gene encodes CDR1 DFQATT and CDR2 SNEGSKA (reference sequence). The V gene end was trimmed by 1 base and the J gene end by 1 base; junction bases not matched to a gene: 6. A sample-barcoded 5' primer and a J-beta primer mix were used in a second PCR of roughly 6 to 11 cycles. TCRdb analysed the 5' RACE reads with MiXCR anew, one entry per CDR3 protein. The sample carries about 570,000 distinct CDR3 sequences, 27% recorded once.

The origin of this receptor is a woman in her 70s in good health. Sequencing was carried out using blood. This chain joins TRBV20-1 and TRBJ2-5; 13 nucleotides align to TRBD2. CDR3 region: CSARGGTSGTSQETQYF. The CDR3 bases are TGCAGTGCTAGAGGGGGGACTAGCGGGACGAGCCAAGAGACCCAGTACTTC.